The 25 T cell receptor beta chains below all came from one sample that was sequenced in a study of CXCR3-negative and CXCR3-positive naive CD8 T cells. The study made its TRB cDNA libraries by 5' RACE, adding UMI labels. Reprocessing the 5' RACE reads, TCRdb reports a single entry for every CDR3 protein and omits DNA. Its table records about 120,000 distinct CDR3 sequences. Input material: naive CXCR3- CD8+ T cells from blood. As to subset: CD45RO-CCR7+CD27+CD95- naive CD8+ T cells lacking CXCR3 (TNR3-). These receptors were taken from a human donor in good health. Some clones in this sample may be carry-over from other donors' samples.

The gene calls are TRBV28 and TRBJ2-7; the TCRdb D gene call, TRBD2, has no DNA to confirm it. The CDR3 runs 16 residues. The germline V gene encodes CDR1 MDHEN and CDR2 SYDVKM. The CDR3 here is CASSLAGSYPDYEQYF. Looking up the rest from reference TRBV28 and TRBJ2-7 gives the full variable domain: DVKVTQSSRYLVKRTGEKVFLECVQDMDHENMFWYRQDPGLGLRLIYFSYDVKMKEKGDIPEGYSVSREKKERFSLILESASTNQTSMYLCASSLAGSYPDYEQYFGPGTRLTVT.

The chain carries TRBV15 and TRBJ2-5; TCRdb picks TRBD1, but there is no DNA to check that call. The CDR3 contains 12 residues. The germline gives CDR1 LNHNV, CDR2 YYDKDF (reference sequence). The CDR3: CATSPPPGTQYF.

The V gene is TRBV14, the J gene TRBJ2-2; TCRdb picks TRBD2, but there is no DNA to check that call. CDR3 length: 15 amino acids. Germline V gene lookup returns CDR1 SGHDN and CDR2 FVKESK. CDR3 region: CASSPGEANTGELFF.

This chain uses TRBV28 with TRBJ2-7. Germline V gene data show CDR1 as MDHEN and CDR2 as SYDVKM. This CDR3 has 13 amino acids. This CDR3 reads CASSFFSSYEQYF.

This chain links TRBV5-1 with TRBJ2-7. CDR3 size: 15 residues. Germline assignment: CDR1 SGHRS and CDR2 YFSETQ. The chain's CDR3 is CASSLDIKSSYEQYF.

This chain connects TRBV13 to TRBJ1-5. The CDR3 loop spans 15 amino acids. Per germline, CDR1 PRHDT and CDR2 FYEKMQ (reference sequence). The CDR3 is CASSLGLGSNQPQHF.

V gene TRBV20-1 combines with J gene TRBJ2-1. This CDR3 contains 14 residues. Per germline, CDR1 DFQATT and CDR2 SNEGSKA (reference sequence). CDR3 sequence reads: CSARGSRFYNEQFF.

CDR3 amino acids: CASSIPSGRLNEQFF. V usage is TRBV7-8 and J usage is TRBJ2-1; TCRdb returns TRBD2, unconfirmable since there is no DNA. This CDR3 comprises 15 residues. Germline V gene data show CDR1 as SGHVS and CDR2 as FQNEAQ.

The rearrangement uses TRBV12-3 or TRBV12-4 and TRBJ2-1; TCRdb names TRBD1, which stays unverified in the absence of DNA. The CDR3 is 19 residues long. CDR3: CASAPSGTGVTSSYNEQFF.

The CDR3 loop reads CASSFGTSGTTDTQYF. The chain uses TRBV27 and TRBJ2-3; TCRdb's D gene call, TRBD2, goes unchecked for lack of DNA. The length of the CDR3 is 16 residues. Germline assignment: CDR1 MNHEY and CDR2 SMNVEV (reference sequence).

The gene calls are TRBV7-9 and TRBJ2-2. CDR1 is SEHNR, CDR2 FQNEAQ, per germline (reference sequence). The CDR3 is made up of 13 amino acids. CDR3 amino acids: CASSPVSTGELFF.

V and J are TRBV7-9 and TRBJ1-2. Germline CDR1 SEHNR, CDR2 FQNEAQ (reference sequence). CDR3 length: 16 residues. The CDR3 sequence is CASSLAQQQANYGYTF.

J is TRBJ2-1 and V is TRBV28; TCRdb returns TRBD1, unconfirmable since there is no DNA. This CDR3 comprises 14 residues. The germline gives CDR1 MDHEN, CDR2 SYDVKM. The CDR3 spells CASSFRVAYNEQFF.

The gene calls are TRBV7-9 and TRBJ1-6; the D call of TRBD1 rests on TCRdb alone, since no DNA is present to check it. The CDR3 sequence is 11 residues long. The germline CDR1 and CDR2 sequences are SEHNR and FQNEAQ (reference sequence). The CDR3 loop reads CASSPSGALHF.

The gene calls are TRBV5-1 and TRBJ1-1; the D call of TRBD1 rests on TCRdb alone, since no DNA is present to check it. CDR1 SGHRS and CDR2 YFSETQ come from the germline V gene. This CDR3 contains 14 residues. The CDR3: CASSGWDEGTEAFF.

The chain has TRBV5-1 and TRBJ1-1; TCRdb calls TRBD1, which cannot be checked without DNA. This CDR3 has 16 amino acids. Germline V CDR1 and CDR2: SGHRS, YFSETQ. The CDR3 reads CASSLWTGVTGTEAFF. Full variable domain (outside the CDR3, taken from reference TRBV5-1 and TRBJ1-1): KAGVTQTPRYLIKTRGQQVTLSCSPISGHRSVSWYQQTPGQGLQFLFEYFSETQRNKGNFPGRFSGRQFSNSRSEMNVSTLELGDSALYLCASSLWTGVTGTEAFFGQGTRLTVV.

The genes are TRBV12-3 or TRBV12-4 and TRBJ1-1; TCRdb's D call of TRBD1 is untestable without DNA. The CDR3 contains 15 residues. CDR3 amino acids: CASNQGGTPNTEAFF.

The chain's CDR3 is CASSPTGQILYQETQYF. The J gene is TRBJ2-5, the V gene TRBV27; the TCRdb call, TRBD1, lacks DNA for checking. The length of the CDR3 is 17 residues. From germline, CDR1 is MNHEY and CDR2 SMNVEV (reference sequence).

CDR3 region: CASSYFREANTEAFF. The rearrangement links TRBV6-5 to TRBJ1-1. The germline CDR1 and CDR2 sequences are MNHEY and SVGAGI. This CDR3 has 15 residues.

The chain recombines TRBV20-1 with TRBJ2-1; checking the TCRdb D call of TRBD1 is not possible without DNA. The CDR3 contains 13 residues. Per germline, CDR1 DFQATT and CDR2 SNEGSKA (reference sequence). CDR3 in amino acids: CSAIPSPYNEQFF.

This chain connects TRBV15 to TRBJ1-5; TCRdb designates TRBD1, a call that cannot be tested without DNA. This CDR3 comprises 15 residues. Germline CDR1 and CDR2: LNHNV and YYDKDF (reference sequence). CDR3 sequence reads: CATSRDEGANQPQHF.

The rearrangement links TRBV20-1 to TRBJ2-1; there is no DNA to check the TCRdb D call of TRBD1. Germline values: CDR1 DFQATT, CDR2 SNEGSKA (reference sequence). CDR3 size: 15 residues. The CDR3 loop is CSARSGDRVYNEQFF.

The rearrangement joins TRBV7-9 to TRBJ2-1; as DNA is missing, the TRBD2 call by TCRdb cannot be tested. The length of the CDR3 is 13 residues. In germline, CDR1 is SEHNR, CDR2 FQNEAQ (reference sequence). The CDR3 reads CASSLLSGGEQFF.

The J gene is TRBJ2-5, the V gene TRBV4-1; without DNA, the TCRdb call of TRBD1 cannot be checked. Germline V gene lookup returns CDR1 MGHRA and CDR2 YSYEKL. The length of the CDR3 is 14 residues. The CDR3 loop reads CASSPRGGTETQYF.

The chain joins TRBV29-1 to TRBJ2-7. Germline lookup yields CDR1 SQVTM and CDR2 ANQGSEA. CDR3 length: 11 residues. CDR3 in amino acids: CSVILGYEQYF.